This T cell receptor beta chain emerged from a study of shared clonotypes between healthy human individuals. As defined, naive CD8 cells were CD45RO-negative and positively selected for CCR7, with terminally differentiated effector memory CD45RA+ cells excluded. Germline-derived CDR1 and CDR2 are SGDLS and YYNGEE. The length of the CDR3 is 13 residues. V was cut by 3 bases and J by 4 bases, with 7 bases left in between. Some clones are missing from TCRdb's copy, which holds only in-frame ones; the method was immunoSEQ multiplex PCR. Of 750,000 to 1,000,000 clones in the sample, around 92% were seen once. This clone was detected only once.

The material sequenced was naive CD8+ T cells sorted from blood. The chain couples TRBV9 to TRBJ2-2; D may be TRBD1 (5 bases). The receptor's source is a young man in good health. The CDR3 sequence is CASSDTGTGELFF. The CDR3, as DNA: TGTGCCAGCAGCGATACAGGCACCGGGGAGCTGTTTTTT.